This T cell receptor (beta chain) is from a study of beta chain features in type 1 diabetes. With regard to this clone: Its antigen is not identified.

Study conclusions and caveats: Patients with Type 1 diabetes showed moderately but significantly shorter TCRB CDR3s in all four CD4+ subsets.

The V gene lost 5 bases and the J gene lost 4 bases, with 14 bases spanning the gap. The germline CDR1 and CDR2 sequences are MNHEY and SVGAGI. This CDR3 spans 14 amino acids. Expressed TCRB transcripts were sequenced, since all the RNA that had been isolated was reverse transcribed. This table comes from immunoSEQ multiplex PCR, and its TCRdb copy is limited to in-frame clones, with some not included. The sample yields about 650,000 clones, around 12% seen once. The specimen sequenced was naive CD4+ T cells from blood. This sequence was found in a man between 25 and 39 years old with type 1 diabetes. The rearrangement uses TRBV6-5 and TRBJ1-2; D is ambiguous. The CDR3 is CASSEMGIVYGYTF. The CDR3 region has the DNA TGTGCCAGCAGTGAAATGGGAATAGTCTATGGCTACACCTTC.